One and the same sample provided the 29 T cell receptor beta chains below, sequenced in a study of T cell changes during pregnancy in multiple sclerosis. Method: immunoSEQ multiplex PCR; TCRdb's copy keeps in-frame clones and lacks some. The sample yields about 92,000 clones, around 94% seen once. The sequences come from peripheral blood, collected in the first trimester of pregnancy. Source of these receptors: a female donor with multiple sclerosis, enrolled in a pregnancy study.

The V and J genes are TRBV7-2 and TRBJ2-3; 12 bases map to TRBD2. Germline CDR1 SGHTA, CDR2 FQGNSA. The CDR3 runs 16 residues. Losses at the gene ends were 5 bases for V and 2 bases for J; bases not matched to a gene: 5. The CDR3 here is CASSPGLAGITDTQYF. The CDR3 nucleotides are TGTGCCAGCAGCCCCGGACTAGCGGGGATCACAGATACGCAGTATTTT.

The rearrangement uses TRBV27 and TRBJ1-3; tentative D call: TRBD1 (5 bases). CDR3 length equals 16 residues. CDR1 is MNHEY and CDR2 is SMNVEV in the germline V gene (reference sequence). Deletions cut 5 bases from V and 3 bases from J, with 17 bases between. Written as DNA, the CDR3 is TGTGCCAGCAGTGGGGGGAGCGGCTTTGATGGAAACACCATATATTTT. Translation gives CASSGGSGFDGNTIYF.

J is TRBJ1-2 and V is TRBV6-6, with no clear D. CDR3 length: 14 amino acids. CDR1 is MNHNY, CDR2 SVGAGI, per germline (reference sequence). Deletions cut 2 bases from V and 7 bases from J, with 14 bases between. CDR3 DNA sequence: TGTGCCAGCAGTTACGCGGCGGCCTTGCGTGGCTACACCTTC. Protein product: CASSYAAALRGYTF.

The CDR3 protein is CASSTGQGANEQYF. The CDR3 DNA reads TGTGCCAGCAGCACAGGACAGGGGGCCAACGAGCAGTACTTC. The chain has TRBV7-9 and TRBJ2-7, with 11 bases that match TRBD1. The length of the CDR3 is 14 residues. V shed 5 bases, J shed 5 bases, and the junction held 5 bases outside the gene matches. Germline V lookup: CDR1 SEHNR, CDR2 FQNEAQ (reference sequence).

The rearrangement uses TRBV6-1 and TRBJ2-7; D might be TRBD2 (6 bases). V was clipped by 3 bases and J by 0 bases, with 9 bases between them. Germline V gene lookup returns CDR1 MNHNS and CDR2 SASEGT. This CDR3 is built from 14 residues. The CDR3 DNA reads as TGTGCCAGCAGTGATATGGGGGGCTCCTACGAGCAGTACTTC. Translating gives CASSDMGGSYEQYF.

The chain employs TRBV6-6 and TRBJ1-3, with 7 bases aligning to TRBD1. Trimming at V came to 6 bases and at J to 4 bases, leaving 9 bases not matched to a gene. Per the germline V gene, CDR1 is MNHNY and CDR2 is SVGAGI (reference sequence). The CDR3 runs to 15 residues. The CDR3 DNA sequence: TGTGCCAGCAGGCAACAGGGGAATGGCGGAAACACCATATATTTT. The encoded protein is CASRQQGNGGNTIYF.

This chain joins TRBV27 and TRBJ1-5, with 8 bases that match TRBD1. CDR1 is MNHEY, CDR2 SMNVEV, per germline (reference sequence). After removal of 2 bases from V and 3 bases from J, the junction contained 3 bases not matched to a gene. CDR3 length: 15 amino acids. The CDR3 bases are TGTGCCAGCAGTTTAGGCAGGGGGCTCAATCAGCCCCAGCATTTT. Translation: CASSLGRGLNQPQHF.

This chain connects TRBV28 to TRBJ2-7; 8 nucleotides line up with TRBD1. The junction had 15 bases not matched to a gene; V was cut back by 1 base and J by 7 bases. The CDR3 is made up of 17 amino acids. Germline CDR1 reads MDHEN; CDR2 reads SYDVKM. The CDR3 protein is CASSLLWGQAEINEQYF. The DNA for the CDR3 is TGTGCCAGCAGTTTATTATGGGGACAGGCTGAAATTAATGAGCAGTACTTC.

This chain joins TRBV28 and TRBJ1-2; 10 positions agree with TRBD1. The CDR3 extends over 17 amino acids. V shed 7 bases, J shed 7 bases, and the junction held 18 bases outside the gene matches. Germline CDR1 and CDR2: MDHEN and SYDVKM. This CDR3 is CASIVSGPGQGYRGYTF. CDR3 bases: TGTGCCAGCATCGTGTCGGGACCGGGACAGGGGTATCGTGGCTACACCTTC.

The chain is built from TRBV18 and TRBJ2-3; D perhaps matches TRBD1 (6 bases). V dropped 3 bases and J dropped 3 bases, with 16 bases sitting between them. Germline CDR1 reads KGHSH; CDR2 reads LQKENI. The CDR3 has 16 amino acids. The CDR3 DNA reads TGTGCCAGCTCACCGAGCCAGGGGATCAGGACAGATACGCAGTATTTT. Protein: CASSPSQGIRTDTQYF.

The rearrangement links TRBV27 to TRBJ2-6, with D possibly TRBD2 on 6 matching bases. The CDR3 totals 16 residues. Germline V CDR1 and CDR2: MNHEY, SMNVEV (reference sequence). Trimming shortened V by 8 bases and J by 1 base, and 15 bases separated the two germline ends. The chain's CDR3 is CASGAGLKSGANVLTF. The CDR3 bases are TGTGCCAGCGGAGCCGGACTAAAATCTGGGGCCAACGTCCTGACTTTC.

The V and J genes are TRBV7-9 and TRBJ2-3; no clear D. The V gene's germline CDR1 is SEHNR and CDR2 FQNEAQ (reference sequence). The length of the CDR3 is 14 residues. The V end lost 1 base, the J end lost 8 bases, and 13 bases lay between the germline ends. CDR3 region: CASSLVSSGGTQYF. CDR3 in DNA: TGTGCCAGCAGCTTAGTCTCGTCCGGCGGTACGCAGTATTTT.

In this sample, this clone turned up once. The chain uses TRBV30 and TRBJ2-1; TRBD2 matches at 11 bases. The CDR3 loop spans 14 amino acids. J gave up 10 bases and V 3 bases, and 8 bases lay outside the gene matches. Per germline, CDR1 GTSNPN and CDR2 SVGIG (reference sequence). CDR3 DNA sequence: TGTGCCTGGAGGGTGGAACTAGCGGGAGTAGAGCAGTTCTTC. Its protein product is CAWRVELAGVEQFF.

This sequence joins TRBV19 and TRBJ2-4; the D gene is possibly TRBD1 (6 bases). The V end was cut by 8 bases, the J end by 2 bases, with 10 bases between. This CDR3 region has 13 residues. Per germline, CDR1 LNHDA and CDR2 SQIVND (reference sequence). CDR3 nucleotides: TGTGCCAGTCAACAGGGAACCAAAAACATTCAGTACTTC. Protein sequence: CASQQGTKNIQYF.

The V call is TRBV7-9, the J call TRBJ2-1, with 9 nucleotides matching TRBD2. J was trimmed by 9 bases and V by 1 base; bases with no gene match: 4. The CDR3 loop spans 14 amino acids. Per germline, CDR1 SEHNR and CDR2 FQNEAQ (reference sequence). The CDR3 region is CASSLEGLAGEQFF. The CDR3, as DNA: TGTGCCAGCAGCTTAGAGGGACTAGCTGGTGAGCAGTTCTTC.

The chain has TRBV5-6 and TRBJ2-7; 7 bases agree with TRBD1. The ends lost 4 bases at V and 4 bases at J; junction bases unmatched: 11. Looked up from germline, CDR1 is SGHDT and CDR2 is YYEEEE. This CDR3 has 15 amino acids. CDR3 nucleotide sequence: TGTGCCAGCAGCGCAGCTCTACAGGGGTTATACGAGCAGTACTTC. Protein: CASSAALQGLYEQYF.

This clone occurred once. The genes are TRBV6-1 and TRBJ2-2; tentative D call: TRBD2 (6 bases). The CDR3 spans 16 residues. The germline gives CDR1 MNHNS, CDR2 SASEGT. V gave up 0 bases and J gave up 6 bases, with 14 bases separating them. The CDR3 DNA reads TGTGCCAGCAGTGAAGCAGTAGGGGAGGAGCCCGGGGAGCTGTTTTTT. This gives the protein CASSEAVGEEPGELFF.

The chain is built from TRBV5-1 and TRBJ2-3, with 8 bases identical to TRBD2. Trimming removed 5 bases from V and 2 bases from J; junction bases left unmatched: 7. Germline-derived CDR1 and CDR2 are SGHRS and YFSETQ. The CDR3 totals 15 residues. The CDR3 loop is CASRSGSQYTDTQYF. The CDR3 bases are TGCGCCAGCAGGAGCGGGAGTCAATACACAGATACGCAGTATTTT.

This clone appeared a single time. This rearrangement joins TRBV4-2 to TRBJ2-7; 8 bases are a match to TRBD1. Germline V gives CDR1 LGHNA, CDR2 YNFKEQ. The CDR3 is 15 residues long. After removal of 1 base from V and 6 bases from J, the junction contained 8 bases not matched to a gene. This CDR3 is CASSQGGTGISEQYF. The DNA for the CDR3 is TGTGCCAGCAGCCAAGGAGGGACAGGTATCAGCGAGCAGTACTTC.

The chain combines TRBV2 with TRBJ2-2; D not resolved. The CDR3 is 15 residues long. The germline V gene has CDR1 SNHLY and CDR2 FYNNEI. With 2 bases removed from V and 2 bases from J, the gap between germline ends came to 9 bases. Here the CDR3 DNA reads TGTGCCAGCAGTGAAATTGCAGGCAACACCGGGGAGCTGTTTTTT. Amino acids: CASSEIAGNTGELFF.

The CDR3 nucleotides are TGTGCCAGCAACAAACAAGGGGGCTGGGGGAATGAGCAGTTCTTC. Translation gives CASNKQGGWGNEQFF. V usage is TRBV7-9 and J usage is TRBJ2-1; the match to TRBD1 covers 7 bases. Unmatched junction bases numbered 13, after V lost 7 bases and J lost 7 bases. Germline V lookup: CDR1 SEHNR, CDR2 FQNEAQ (reference sequence). The length of the CDR3 is 15 residues.

This clone was seen a single time. The chain joins TRBV2 to TRBJ2-1, with 7 bases that match TRBD2. V dropped 3 bases and J dropped 5; count of bases not matched to a gene: 7. The germline V gene encodes CDR1 SNHLY and CDR2 FYNNEI. The CDR3 length is 15 residues. The CDR3 DNA sequence: TGTGCCAGCAGTGAGGTGGGAGGGCGCCACAATGAGCAGTTCTTC. It codes for CASSEVGGRHNEQFF.

The rearrangement joins TRBV2 to TRBJ2-7; 8 bases line up with TRBD1. The CDR3 has 15 residues. V dropped 5 bases and J dropped 3; count of bases not matched to a gene: 9. CDR1 SNHLY and CDR2 FYNNEI come from the germline V gene. This chain's CDR3 is CASSNTGTGLYEQYF. Written as DNA, the CDR3 is TGTGCCAGCAGTAATACCGGGACAGGTCTCTACGAGCAGTACTTC.

The rearrangement uses TRBV9 and TRBJ1-2; D ambiguous. Trimming took off 0 bases at V and 6 bases at J, with 9 bases between the two ends. The CDR3 contains 13 residues. CDR1 is SGDLS and CDR2 is YYNGEE in the germline V gene. CDR3 bases: TGTGCCAGCAGCGTAGGGCGGATGAATGGCTACACCTTC. Residues: CASSVGRMNGYTF.

This chain connects TRBV28 to TRBJ2-5; 9 nucleotides agree with TRBD1. Looked up from germline, CDR1 is MDHEN and CDR2 is SYDVKM. V was clipped by 5 bases and J by 4 bases; unmatched bases: 8. The CDR3 covers 15 residues. CDR3 sequence: CASSPTGGLGETQYF. In DNA, the CDR3 is TGTGCCAGCAGTCCCACAGGGGGCCTAGGAGAGACCCAGTACTTC.

The chain couples TRBV4-1 to TRBJ2-7; 7 bases map to TRBD2. The ends lost 1 base at V and 2 bases at J; junction bases unmatched: 8. Germline V gene sequence: CDR1 MGHRA, CDR2 YSYEKL. The CDR3 is 16 residues long. The CDR3 DNA reads as TGCGCCAGCAGCCAAGTCGGGGGGTCAGGGACCTACGAGCAGTACTTC. Translation: CASSQVGGSGTYEQYF.

This sequence joins TRBV18 and TRBJ2-2, with a possible D match to TRBD2 (5 bases). V shed 8 bases and J shed 3 bases, with 13 bases lying between them. Germline V lookup: CDR1 KGHSH, CDR2 LQKENI. The CDR3 is 14 residues long. The CDR3: CASRTRADTGELFF. The DNA for the CDR3 is TGTGCCAGCCGCACGAGGGCTGACACCGGGGAGCTGTTTTTT.

V is TRBV27 and J is TRBJ1-2; D possibly corresponds to TRBD1 (6 bases). Germline V gene lookup returns CDR1 MNHEY and CDR2 SMNVEV (reference sequence). V gave up 4 bases and J gave up 5 bases, with 11 bases separating them. This CDR3 spans 13 amino acids. For the CDR3, the DNA is TGTGCCAGCAGTTCCACAGGGTTATATGGCTACACCTTC. As protein: CASSSTGLYGYTF.

This chain connects TRBV28 to TRBJ1-4; 8 bases fit TRBD1. The CDR3 totals 14 residues. V was pared by 6 bases and J by 7 bases, with 7 bases of the junction left unmatched. From germline, CDR1 is MDHEN and CDR2 SYDVKM. As DNA, the CDR3 is TGTGCCAGCAGGCAGACAGGGGAAGGTGAAAAACTGTTTTTT. This encodes CASRQTGEGEKLFF.